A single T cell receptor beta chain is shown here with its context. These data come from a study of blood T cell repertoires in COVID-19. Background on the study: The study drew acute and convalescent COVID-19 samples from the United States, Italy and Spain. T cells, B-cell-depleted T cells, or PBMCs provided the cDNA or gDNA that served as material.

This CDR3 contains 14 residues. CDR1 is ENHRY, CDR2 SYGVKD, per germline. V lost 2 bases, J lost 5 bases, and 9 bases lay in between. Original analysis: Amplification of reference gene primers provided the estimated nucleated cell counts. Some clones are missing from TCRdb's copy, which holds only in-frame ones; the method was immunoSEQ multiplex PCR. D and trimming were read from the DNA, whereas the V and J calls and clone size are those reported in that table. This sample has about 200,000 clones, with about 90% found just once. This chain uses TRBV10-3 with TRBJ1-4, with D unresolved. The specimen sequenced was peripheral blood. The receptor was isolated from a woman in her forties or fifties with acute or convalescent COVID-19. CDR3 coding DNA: TGTGCCATCAGTGAGGGACTGAGGAATGAAAAACTGTTTTTT. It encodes CAISEGLRNEKLFF.